This passage covers 22 T cell receptor beta chains from one sample sequenced in a study of OX40 agonist ivuxolimab in advanced cancers. Library construction relied on the immunoSEQ multiplex PCR assay. Imported from immuneACCESS, the table was reduced by TCRdb to in-frame sequences with V and J called. These copies leave out some clones; in studies compared against another copy, an unresolved V gene accounts for under half, and the cause of the remainder is not known. Within this sample are about 83,000 clones, with 80% to 95% of them counted one time only. Approximately 0.43% of the sample lies in the top ten. The source was CD4+ or CD8+ T cells sorted from blood, collected in a trial of the OX40 agonist ivuxolimab. These receptor sequences come from an adult with an advanced solid tumor such as melanoma, head and neck, liver or kidney cancer.

V gene TRBV7-2 combines with J gene TRBJ1-2; D is unclear. Germline V gene sequence: CDR1 SGHTA, CDR2 FQGNSA. The CDR3 consists of 13 residues. V gave up 4 bases and J gave up 8 bases, with 14 bases separating them. As DNA, the CDR3 is TGTGCCAGCAGCTCCCTCGAGAAGAGCGGCTACACCTTC. This codes for CASSSLEKSGYTF.

The CDR3, as DNA: TGTGCCAGCAGCCTAGACAGCAGCTCCTACAATGAGCAGTTCTTC. It specifies CASSLDSSSYNEQFF. This chain connects TRBV7-2 to TRBJ2-1, with D perhaps matching TRBD1 (5 bases). Germline CDR1 is SGHTA and CDR2 is FQGNSA. V was shortened by 5 bases and J by 0 bases, with 11 bases between the two germline ends. The CDR3 runs 15 residues.

The J gene is TRBJ2-3, the V gene TRBV19, with 9 nucleotides matching TRBD2. CDR3 size: 14 residues. Per germline, CDR1 LNHDA and CDR2 SQIVND (reference sequence). The ends lost 7 bases at V and 3 bases at J; junction bases unmatched: 5. The CDR3 DNA sequence: TGTGCCAGTAAAGAGACTAGCGGAACAGATACGCAGTATTTT. It yields the protein CASKETSGTDTQYF.

The V and J genes are TRBV10-1 and TRBJ2-2, with D uncertain. V was pared by 6 bases and J by 2 bases, with 10 bases between. The V gene's germline CDR1 is WNHNN and CDR2 SYGVQD (reference sequence). This CDR3 has 14 residues. CDR3 in DNA: TGCGCCAGCAGCGACGCGCCTAACACCGGGGAGCTGTTTTTT. Translated: CASSDAPNTGELFF.

The V and J genes are TRBV7-2 and TRBJ2-7; D remains ambiguous. Germline V CDR1 and CDR2: SGHTA, FQGNSA. This CDR3 has 14 amino acids. V lost 1 base to trimming and J lost 5 bases, with 12 bases between them. CDR3 DNA: TGTGCCAGCAGCTTAGGGCAAGCTTACCACGAGCAGTACTTC. As protein: CASSLGQAYHEQYF.

This sequence joins TRBV4-3 and TRBJ1-4, with TRBD1 matching 8 bases. Looked up from germline, CDR1 is LGHNA and CDR2 is YSLEER. The CDR3 runs 14 residues. The V and J ends lost 1 base and 8 bases, in that order; junction bases with no gene match: 3. CDR3 in amino acids: CASSQGQGNEKLFF. DNA of the CDR3: TGCGCCAGCAGCCAAGGACAGGGGAACGAAAAACTGTTTTTT.

The genes are TRBV15 and TRBJ2-2, with unresolved D. The ends were cut back, 4 bases at V and 3 bases at J, with 6 bases in the middle. Germline CDR1 is LNHNV and CDR2 is YYDKDF (reference sequence). The CDR3 is 13 residues long. CDR3 sequence reads: CATSTLYTGELFF. The CDR3 nucleotides read TGTGCCACCAGCACCTTATACACCGGGGAGCTGTTTTTT.

This clone was counted between two and nine times. V is TRBV28 and J is TRBJ1-1; D not certain. Germline V gene sequence: CDR1 MDHEN, CDR2 SYDVKM. There are 15 residues in the CDR3. V dropped 3 bases and J dropped 0 bases, with 11 bases sitting between them. The CDR3 reads CASSFASRLNTEAFF. Here the CDR3 DNA reads TGTGCCAGCAGTTTCGCCTCACGGTTGAACACTGAAGCTTTCTTT. Full variable domain (outside the CDR3, taken from reference TRBV28 and TRBJ1-1): DVKVTQSSRYLVKRTGEKVFLECVQDMDHENMFWYRQDPGLGLRLIYFSYDVKMKEKGDIPEGYSVSREKKERFSLILESASTNQTSMYLCASSFASRLNTEAFFGQGTRLTVV.

The chain employs TRBV14 and TRBJ2-5; 8 bases match TRBD2. The CDR3 contains 14 residues. Trimming removed 4 bases from V and 4 bases from J; junction bases left unmatched: 5. CDR1 is SGHDN and CDR2 is FVKESK in the germline V gene. CDR3 coding DNA: TGTGCCAGCAGCCCTTTCGGACTAGCAGAGACCCAGTACTTC. Amino acid sequence: CASSPFGLAETQYF.

The rearrangement joins TRBV28 to TRBJ2-7, with 9 positions matching TRBD2. Germline CDR1 is MDHEN and CDR2 is SYDVKM. The CDR3 extends over 16 amino acids. V dropped 5 bases and J dropped 3; count of bases not matched to a gene: 11. The CDR3: CASSRISSGGLYEQYF. The CDR3, as DNA: TGTGCCAGCAGTCGAATTAGTAGCGGGGGACTCTACGAGCAGTACTTC.

This chain joins TRBV18 and TRBJ2-6; D is perhaps TRBD1 or TRBD2 (5 bases each). The CDR3 sequence is 16 residues long. V lost 6 bases and J lost 2, with 14 bases in between. Germline CDR1 reads KGHSH; CDR2 reads LQKENI. The chain's CDR3 is CASSRSGGAGANVLTF. The CDR3 nucleotides read TGTGCCAGCTCCCGAAGTGGGGGTGCTGGGGCCAACGTCCTGACTTTC.

J is TRBJ2-1 and V is TRBV2; TRBD2 matches at 10 bases. The ends lost 4 bases at V and 1 base at J; junction bases unmatched: 1. The CDR3 runs 15 residues. In germline, CDR1 is SNHLY, CDR2 FYNNEI. The CDR3 sequence: CASSGTSGSYNEQFF. The CDR3 region has the DNA TGTGCCAGCAGTGGGACTAGCGGTTCCTACAATGAGCAGTTCTTC.

J is TRBJ2-7 and V is TRBV29-1; the match to TRBD2 covers 11 bases. The trim removed 7 bases at V and 2 bases at J, leaving 4 bases unmatched. The CDR3 contains 13 residues. Per the germline V gene, CDR1 is SQVTM and CDR2 is ANQGSEA. CDR3 nucleotide sequence: TGCAGCGCAGGACTAGCGGGCCCCTACGAGCAGTACTTC. Translated: CSAGLAGPYEQYF.

CDR3 sequence reads: CASSIGWDYNEQFF. CDR3 in DNA: TGTGCCAGTAGTATAGGCTGGGACTACAATGAGCAGTTCTTC. This chain joins TRBV19 and TRBJ2-1, with no clear D. V was pared by 1 base and J by 3 bases, with 7 bases between. The CDR3 covers 14 residues. In germline, CDR1 is LNHDA, CDR2 SQIVND (reference sequence).

The genes are TRBV28 and TRBJ2-3; 7 positions match TRBD1. V lost 6 bases, J lost 2 bases, and 5 bases stayed unmatched. The CDR3 runs to 14 residues. Germline CDR1 is MDHEN and CDR2 is SYDVKM. The CDR3, as DNA: TGTGCCAGCAGCCCCGGGACAGACACAGATACGCAGTATTTT. It translates to CASSPGTDTDTQYF. Supplemented by reference TRBV28 and TRBJ2-3, the full variable domain reads DVKVTQSSRYLVKRTGEKVFLECVQDMDHENMFWYRQDPGLGLRLIYFSYDVKMKEKGDIPEGYSVSREKKERFSLILESASTNQTSMYLCASSPGTDTDTQYFGPGTRLTVL.

The CDR3 sequence: CASSPNWGEAFF. The CDR3 DNA follows: TGTGCCAGCTCACCCAATTGGGGTGAAGCTTTCTTT. J is TRBJ1-1 and V is TRBV18; no firm D call. Looked up from germline, CDR1 is KGHSH and CDR2 is LQKENI. This CDR3 has 12 amino acids. With 3 bases removed from V and 7 bases from J, the gap between germline ends came to 9 bases. Looking up the rest from reference TRBV18 and TRBJ1-1 gives the full variable domain: NAGVMQNPRHLVRRRGQEARLRCSPMKGHSHVYWYRQLPEEGLKFMVYLQKENIIDESGMPKERFSAEFPKEGPSILRIQQVVRGDSAAYFCASSPNWGEAFFGQGTRLTVV.

The chain has TRBV28 and TRBJ2-1, with 8 bases matching TRBD2. The J segment lost 4 bases and the V segment lost 6 bases, leaving 8 bases of the junction unmatched. This CDR3 comprises 15 residues. Germline CDR1 is MDHEN and CDR2 is SYDVKM. The CDR3 DNA follows: TGTGCCAGCAGCTTCCCGGGGGGGCCATACAATGAGCAGTTCTTC. Its protein product is CASSFPGGPYNEQFF.

This clone showed up just once. V gene TRBV6-5 combines with J gene TRBJ2-7; D not certain. The CDR3 has 13 residues. The germline CDR1 and CDR2 sequences are MNHEY and SVGAGI. Between the trimmed V and J ends, which lost 0 bases and 4 bases, there was a span of 7 bases. Here the CDR3 reads CASSYSMAYEQYF. In DNA form, the CDR3 reads TGTGCCAGCAGTTACTCGATGGCTTACGAGCAGTACTTC.

The chain joins TRBV28 to TRBJ2-1; 8 nucleotides line up with TRBD2. The CDR3 covers 14 residues. V lost 7 bases to trimming and J lost 8 bases; unmatched junction nucleotides: 10. The germline gives CDR1 MDHEN, CDR2 SYDVKM. The CDR3 coding sequence is TGTGCCAGCACTGGCGCGGGAGGTCCCGATGAGCAGTTCTTC. Translated: CASTGAGGPDEQFF. The entire variable domain, with the rest obtained from reference TRBV28 and TRBJ2-1, is as follows: DVKVTQSSRYLVKRTGEKVFLECVQDMDHENMFWYRQDPGLGLRLIYFSYDVKMKEKGDIPEGYSVSREKKERFSLILESASTNQTSMYLCASTGAGGPDEQFFGPGTRLTVL.

The chain couples TRBV9 to TRBJ2-7; 9 positions agree with TRBD2. V lost 0 bases, J lost 6 bases, and 7 bases stayed unmatched. The CDR3 has 15 residues. Germline assignment: CDR1 SGDLS and CDR2 YYNGEE. The DNA for the CDR3 is TGTGCCAGCAGCGTAGGGAGGACTAGCGCCACCGAGCAGTACTTC. This translates into CASSVGRTSATEQYF.

This clone was seen a single time. The CDR3 here is CASSVMTENYGYTF. CDR3 DNA: TGTGCCAGCAGCGTGATGACAGAGAACTATGGCTACACCTTC. This chain uses TRBV9 with TRBJ1-2; weak D call: TRBD1 (5 bases). The V and J ends lost 2 bases and 2 bases respectively, with 10 bases between them. CDR1 is SGDLS and CDR2 is YYNGEE in the germline V gene. The CDR3 loop spans 14 amino acids.

J is TRBJ1-2 and V is TRBV28; TRBD1 might be the D (5 bases). This CDR3 has 14 residues. The ends were cut back, 4 bases at V and 7 bases at J, with 16 bases in the middle. Germline lookup yields CDR1 MDHEN and CDR2 SYDVKM. CDR3 in amino acids: CASSSPLGGGGYTF. The DNA for the CDR3 is TGTGCCAGCAGTTCGCCCCTCGGGGGGGGTGGCTACACCTTC.